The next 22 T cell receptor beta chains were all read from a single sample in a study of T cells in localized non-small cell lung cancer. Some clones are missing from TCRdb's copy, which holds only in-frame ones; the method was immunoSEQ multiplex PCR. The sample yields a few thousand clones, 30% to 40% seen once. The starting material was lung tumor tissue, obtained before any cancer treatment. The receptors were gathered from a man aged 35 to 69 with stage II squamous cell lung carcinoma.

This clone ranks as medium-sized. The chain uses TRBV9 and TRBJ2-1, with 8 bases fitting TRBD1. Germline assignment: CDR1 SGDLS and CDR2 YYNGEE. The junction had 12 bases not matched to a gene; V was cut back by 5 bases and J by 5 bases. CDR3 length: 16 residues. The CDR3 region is CASSKGIGTGDNEQFF. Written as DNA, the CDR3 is TGTGCCAGCAGTAAGGGCATAGGGACAGGCGACAATGAGCAGTTCTTC.

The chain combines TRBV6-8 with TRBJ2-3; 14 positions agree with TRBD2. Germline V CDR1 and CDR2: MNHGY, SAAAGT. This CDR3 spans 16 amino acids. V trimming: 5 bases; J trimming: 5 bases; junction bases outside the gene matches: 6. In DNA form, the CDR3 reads TGTGCCAGCAGTCGGACTAGCGGGGGGCGGCAAGATACGCAGTATTTT. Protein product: CASSRTSGGRQDTQYF.

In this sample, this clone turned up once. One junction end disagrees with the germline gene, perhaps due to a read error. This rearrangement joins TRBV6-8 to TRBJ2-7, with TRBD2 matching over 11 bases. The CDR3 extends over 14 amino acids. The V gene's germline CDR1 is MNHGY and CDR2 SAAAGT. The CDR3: CAISGTSGTYEQYF. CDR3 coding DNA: TGTGCCATCAGTGGGACTAGCGGAACTTACGAGCAGTACTTC.

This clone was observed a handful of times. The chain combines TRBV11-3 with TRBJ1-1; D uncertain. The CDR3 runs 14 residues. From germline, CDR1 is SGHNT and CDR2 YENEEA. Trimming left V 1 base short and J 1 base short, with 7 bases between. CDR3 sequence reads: CASSLGQSNTEAFF. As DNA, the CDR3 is TGTGCCAGCAGCTTAGGGCAGTCGAACACTGAAGCTTTCTTT.

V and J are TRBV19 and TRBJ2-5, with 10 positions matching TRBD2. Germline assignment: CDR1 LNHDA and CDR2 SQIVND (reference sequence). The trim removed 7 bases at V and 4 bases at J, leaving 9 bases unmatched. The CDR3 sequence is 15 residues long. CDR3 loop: CASKAGTSVRETQYF. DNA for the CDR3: TGTGCCAGTAAGGCCGGGACTAGCGTCCGAGAGACCCAGTACTTC.

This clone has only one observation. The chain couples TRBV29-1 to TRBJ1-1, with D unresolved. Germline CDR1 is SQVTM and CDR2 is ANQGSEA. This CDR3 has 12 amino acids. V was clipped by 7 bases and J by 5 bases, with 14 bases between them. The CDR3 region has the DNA TGCAGCGCCCAGATAGGGAAAACTGAAGCTTTCTTT. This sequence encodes CSAQIGKTEAFF.

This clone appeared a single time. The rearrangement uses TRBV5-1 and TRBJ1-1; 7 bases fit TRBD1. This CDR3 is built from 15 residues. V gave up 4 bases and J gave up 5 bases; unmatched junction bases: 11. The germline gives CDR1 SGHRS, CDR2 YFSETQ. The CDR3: CASSLMKGAGTEAFF. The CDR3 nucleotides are TGCGCCAGCAGCCTTATGAAGGGGGCTGGAACTGAAGCTTTCTTT.

The chain's CDR3 is CASSNQASGGYTF. CDR3 coding DNA: TGTGCCAGTAGTAACCAGGCCTCCGGTGGCTACACCTTC. The gene calls are TRBV19 and TRBJ1-2; D is unresolved. The germline CDR1 and CDR2 sequences are LNHDA and SQIVND (reference sequence). Trimming removed 4 bases from V and 7 bases from J, with 13 bases in between. The CDR3 consists of 13 residues.

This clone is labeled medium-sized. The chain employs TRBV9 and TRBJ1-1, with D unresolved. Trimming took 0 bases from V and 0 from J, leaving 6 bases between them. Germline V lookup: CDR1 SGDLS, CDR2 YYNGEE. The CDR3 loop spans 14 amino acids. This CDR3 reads CASSVGVVNTEAFF. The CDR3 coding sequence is TGTGCCAGCAGCGTAGGCGTGGTGAACACTGAAGCTTTCTTT.

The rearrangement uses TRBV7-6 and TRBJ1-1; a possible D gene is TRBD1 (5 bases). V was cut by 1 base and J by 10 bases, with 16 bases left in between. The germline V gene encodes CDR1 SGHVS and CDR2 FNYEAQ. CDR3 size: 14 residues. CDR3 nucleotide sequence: TGTGCCAGCAGCTTAGGGGGCCTCTCCTTTGGAGCTTTCTTT. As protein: CASSLGGLSFGAFF.

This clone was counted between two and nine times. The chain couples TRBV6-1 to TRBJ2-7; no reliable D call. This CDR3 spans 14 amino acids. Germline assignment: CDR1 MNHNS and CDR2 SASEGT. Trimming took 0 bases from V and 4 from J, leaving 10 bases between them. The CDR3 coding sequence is TGTGCCAGCAGTGAAGCGATGCGGAGTTACGAGCAGTACTTC. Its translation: CASSEAMRSYEQYF.

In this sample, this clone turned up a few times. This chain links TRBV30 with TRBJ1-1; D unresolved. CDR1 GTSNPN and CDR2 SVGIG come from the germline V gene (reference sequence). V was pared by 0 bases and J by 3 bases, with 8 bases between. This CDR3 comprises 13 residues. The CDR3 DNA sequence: TGTGCCTGGAGTGTTGGCGGGTACACTGAAGCTTTCTTT. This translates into CAWSVGGYTEAFF. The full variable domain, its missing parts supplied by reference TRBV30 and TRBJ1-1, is SQTIHQWPATLVQPVGSPLSLECTVEGTSNPNLYWYRQAAGRGLQLLFYSVGIGQISSEVPQNLSASRPQDRQFILSSKKLLLSDSGFYLCAWSVGGYTEAFFGQGTRLTVV.

As DNA, the CDR3 is TGCAGCGTTGTAAGTGGGAGGCTTTTCGAGCAGTTCTTC. It specifies CSVVSGRLFEQFF. The rearrangement links TRBV29-1 to TRBJ2-1; D might be TRBD2 (6 bases). This CDR3 region has 13 residues. Trimming removed 4 bases at V and 10 bases at J, with 17 bases between. CDR1 SQVTM and CDR2 ANQGSEA come from the germline V gene.

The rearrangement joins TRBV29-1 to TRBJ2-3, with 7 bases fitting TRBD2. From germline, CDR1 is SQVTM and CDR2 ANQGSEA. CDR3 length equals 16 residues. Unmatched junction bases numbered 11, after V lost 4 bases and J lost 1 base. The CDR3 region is CSVGGGEGRGTDTQYF. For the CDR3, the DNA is TGCAGCGTTGGTGGAGGGGAGGGCCGGGGCACAGATACGCAGTATTTT.

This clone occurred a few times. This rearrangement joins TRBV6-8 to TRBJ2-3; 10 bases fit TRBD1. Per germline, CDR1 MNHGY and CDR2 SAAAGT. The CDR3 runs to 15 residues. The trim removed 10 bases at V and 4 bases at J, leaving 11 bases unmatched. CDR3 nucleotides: TGTGCCACCTTCAGGGCAGGACAGGGGGCAGATACGCAGTATTTT. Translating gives CATFRAGQGADTQYF.

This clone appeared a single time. The CDR3 reads CASSETRASGNTIYF. CDR3 bases: TGTGCCAGCAGTGAGACCCGGGCCTCTGGAAACACCATATATTTT. This chain links TRBV9 with TRBJ1-3; no clear D. CDR3 length equals 15 residues. The V gene's germline CDR1 is SGDLS and CDR2 YYNGEE. Trimming stripped 5 bases from V and 0 bases from J, with 12 bases between.

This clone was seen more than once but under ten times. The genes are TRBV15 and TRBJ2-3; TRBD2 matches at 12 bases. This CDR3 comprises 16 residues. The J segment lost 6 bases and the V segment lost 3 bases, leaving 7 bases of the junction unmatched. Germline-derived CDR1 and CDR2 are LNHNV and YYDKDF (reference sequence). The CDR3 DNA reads TGTGCCACCAGCAGCCTGACTAGCGGGAGTGCTGATACGCAGTATTTT. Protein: CATSSLTSGSADTQYF.

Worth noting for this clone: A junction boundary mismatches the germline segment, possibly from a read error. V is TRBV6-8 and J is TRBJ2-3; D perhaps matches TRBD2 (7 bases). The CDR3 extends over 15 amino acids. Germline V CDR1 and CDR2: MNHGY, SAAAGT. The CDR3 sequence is CASSDSRGGADTQYF. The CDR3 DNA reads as TGTGCCAGCAGTGACTCGAGGGGGGGCGCAGATACGCAGTATTTT.

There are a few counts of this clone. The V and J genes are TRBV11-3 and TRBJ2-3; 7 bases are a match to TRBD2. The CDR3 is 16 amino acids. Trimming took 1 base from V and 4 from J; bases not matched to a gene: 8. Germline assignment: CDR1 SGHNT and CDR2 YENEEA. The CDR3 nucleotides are TGTGCCAGCAGCTTAGTCGGCGGGAGTAGAGCAGATACGCAGTATTTT. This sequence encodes CASSLVGGSRADTQYF.

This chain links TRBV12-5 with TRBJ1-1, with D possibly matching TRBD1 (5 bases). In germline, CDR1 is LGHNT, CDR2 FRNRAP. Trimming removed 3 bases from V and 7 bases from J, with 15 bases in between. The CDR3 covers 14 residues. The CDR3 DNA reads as TGTGCTAGTGGTTTTGTTCTTTCGGGACTTGAAGCTTTCTTT. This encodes CASGFVLSGLEAFF.

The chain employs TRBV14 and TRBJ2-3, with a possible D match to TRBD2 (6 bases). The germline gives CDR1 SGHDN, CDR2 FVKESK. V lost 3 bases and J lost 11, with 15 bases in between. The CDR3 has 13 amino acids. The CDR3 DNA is TGTGCCAGCAGCCATCTTAGCGGTTTTGTGCAGTATTTT. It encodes CASSHLSGFVQYF. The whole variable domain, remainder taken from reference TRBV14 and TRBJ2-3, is EAGVTQFPSHSVIEKGQTVTLRCDPISGHDNLYWYRRVMGKEIKFLLHFVKESKQDESGMPNNRFLAERTGGTYSTLKVQPAELEDSGVYFCASSHLSGFVQYFGPGTRLTVL.

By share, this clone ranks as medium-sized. The chain's CDR3 is CASSIDPNSPLHF. CDR3 sequence (DNA): TGTGCCAGTAGTATTGATCCAAATTCACCCCTCCACTTT. The rearrangement links TRBV19 to TRBJ1-6; D remains ambiguous. Germline V lookup: CDR1 LNHDA, CDR2 SQIVND (reference sequence). The CDR3 spans 13 residues. The V end was cut by 3 bases, the J end by 7 bases, with 7 bases between.